This is a list of T cell receptor beta chains from one sample in a study of shared clonotypes between healthy human individuals. Clones were read by immunoSEQ multiplex PCR, and TCRdb kept only the in-frame ones, dropping some. Of approximately 2.5 million clones listed, around nine tenths are singletons. What was sequenced was naive CD4+ T cells sorted from blood. These receptors all come from a man between 18 and 29 years old in good health. Both conserved end residues are part of each CDR3. A D gene is named only where the DNA matches it firmly. Clone size is stated in some rows and not others, as once, few, many or a class when expanded.

V	D	J	size	DNA	CDR3
TRBV19	.	TRBJ2-4	.	TGTGCCAGTAGTCCAATATCCGGGGGGCAAGGTGACATTCAGTACTTC	CASSPISGGQGDIQYF
TRBV27	.	TRBJ1-4	.	TGTGCCAGCAAGTCGTCGGCTGAAAAACTGTTTTTT	CASKSSAEKLFF
TRBV6-9	TRBD1	TRBJ1-1	.	TGTGCCAGTTCCGGGACAGAAGAAGCTTTCTTT	CASSGTEEAFF
TRBV5-4	TRBD1	TRBJ2-1	.	TGTGCCAGCTTCCGACAGGGGTTCGGCAATGAGCAGTTCTTC	CASFRQGFGNEQFF
TRBV7-9	TRBD2	TRBJ2-7	.	TGTGCCAGCAGCTCCCTGGCGGGAGGATCCTACGAGCAGTACTTC	CASSSLAGGSYEQYF
TRBV7-8	.	TRBJ2-2	.	TGTGCCAGCAGCCCGACGGGGTCGAGCACCGGGGAGCTGTTTTTT	CASSPTGSSTGELFF
TRBV18	TRBD1	TRBJ2-3	.	TGTGCCAGCTCGCCGGGACAGGGTAATACAGATACGCAGTATTTT	CASSPGQGNTDTQYF
TRBV5-1	.	TRBJ2-7	.	TGCGCCAGCAGCTTGGTAGGGGCTCCCTACGAGCAGTACTTC	CASSLVGAPYEQYF
TRBV6-6	.	TRBJ2-1	.	TGTGCCAGCAGTCAGGTTGGTCTTGGGAATGAGCAGTTCTTC	CASSQVGLGNEQFF
TRBV5-1	.	TRBJ1-1	.	TGCGCCAGCCGACTCGAGGTGGGGGACACTGAAGCTTTCTTT	CASRLEVGDTEAFF
TRBV28	.	TRBJ1-5	.	TGTGCCAGCAGCCAAGAACAGGGCAGCAATCAGCCCCAGCATTTT	CASSQEQGSNQPQHF
TRBV18	.	TRBJ2-1	.	TGTGCCAGCTCACCCGCCGGCAATGAGCAGTTCTTC	CASSPAGNEQFF
TRBV27	TRBD1	TRBJ1-3	.	TGTGCCAGCGGACGACAGGGTTCTGGAAACACCATATATTTT	CASGRQGSGNTIYF
TRBV7-6	.	TRBJ2-7	once	TGTGCCAGCAGCTTTGGTTCTGTCGTCTCCTACGAGCAGTACTTC	CASSFGSVVSYEQYF
TRBV10-2	.	TRBJ1-1	.	TGCGCCAGCAGCCTCATGGGGAACACTGAAGCTTTCTTT	CASSLMGNTEAFF
TRBV11-3	.	TRBJ2-1	.	TGTGCCAGCAGCCTCCGTGGGGGTGGGCAGTTCTTC	CASSLRGGGQFF
TRBV10-3	TRBD2	TRBJ2-1	.	TGTGCCATCAGCGAGGGGACTAGCGGGAGTAATGAGCAGTTCTTC	CAISEGTSGSNEQFF
TRBV19	TRBD2	TRBJ2-5	.	TGTGCCAGTAGTATGGGGGGGACGGGGATCCAAGAGACCCAGTACTTC	CASSMGGTGIQETQYF
TRBV7-6	TRBD2	TRBJ2-3	.	TGTGCCAGCAGCGCATGGACTAGCGGAACCTTTAAAACCGATACGCAGTATTTT	CASSAWTSGTFKTDTQYF
TRBV6-1	TRBD1	TRBJ2-3	.	TGTGCCAGCAGTGGAGGGGGCAGAGGCACAGATACGCAGTATTTT	CASSGGGRGTDTQYF
TRBV30	.	TRBJ1-2	.	TGTGCCTGGAGTCAGAACTATGGCTACACCTTC	CAWSQNYGYTF
TRBV28	.	TRBJ1-6	.	TGTGCCAGCAGTTACGGGGGCAGCTTCCCTTCACCCCTCCACTTT	CASSYGGSFPSPLHF
TRBV11-2	.	TRBJ1-4	.	TGTGCCAGCAGCTCCTCCCGAAACAGGGTTGGATTTCACGAAAAACTGTTTTTT	CASSSSRNRVGFHEKLFF
TRBV5-1	TRBD2	TRBJ2-3	.	TGCGCCAGCAGTAGTAGCGGGGGGGCGGATACGCAGTATTTT	CASSSSGGADTQYF
TRBV6-1	.	TRBJ1-4	.	TGTGCCAGCAGTGAAGGAGGCCTCCGGGACAATGAAAAACTGTTTTTT	CASSEGGLRDNEKLFF
TRBV9	.	TRBJ2-2	few	TGTGCCAGCAGCGTAGGGGGCGCGAACACCGGGGAGCTGTTTTTT	CASSVGGANTGELFF
TRBV5-1	.	TRBJ2-1	.	TGCGCCAGCAGCTTGGTTGGTAGCGAGGGCTATGAGCAGTTCTTC	CASSLVGSEGYEQFF